The clone carrying this T cell receptor beta chain showed up many times. Its antigen is unknown. The template used for profiling TCR beta VDJ and CDR3 was genomic DNA. TCRdb used MiXCR to reprocess the reads, holding one entry per CDR3 protein. The profile covers a few hundred thousand distinct CDR3 sequences, with around 33% appearing a single time and about 0.8% taken by the ten largest. This entry comes from a study of CD8+CD57+ T cells in acquired aplastic anemia. Study-level background: Mean DNA quantity obtained from sorted CD4+ and CD8+ cells was around 3.2 ug.

Study-wide results and caveats: Patients did not significantly differ from controls in CD8+ Simpson's diversity.

Selection for sequencing was limited to patients who had shown CD8+CD57+ cell expansion by flow cytometry. The diagnosis in all patients was severe acquired aplastic anemia. At the time of blood sampling, patients had not yet received any therapy. Sequences were obtained from sorted CD4+, CD8+, or CD8+CD57+ T cells (not recorded which) from PBMCs. The TCR originated in a human donor with aplastic anemia.

The CDR3 loop reads CATSRVKGGTGFEPQHF. DNA for the CDR3: TGTGCCACCAGCAGAGTCAAAGGGGGGACCGGGTTTGAGCCCCAGCATTTT. The genes are TRBV15 and TRBJ1-5; D is perhaps TRBD1 (6 bases). This CDR3 has 17 residues. The V end lost 1 base, the J end lost 8 bases, and 21 bases lay between the germline ends. Germline CDR1 is LNHNV and CDR2 is YYDKDF (reference sequence).